Listed here are 32 T cell receptor beta chains from one sample, sequenced in a study of blood T cell repertoires in COVID-19. This table comes from immunoSEQ multiplex PCR, and its TCRdb copy is limited to in-frame clones, with some not included. The table records 150,000 or so clones, 85% to 90% of them present only once. Sequencing input: peripheral blood. Every receptor here comes from a young man with COVID-19, enrolled during active disease.

The chain uses TRBV5-1 and TRBJ2-2, with 7 positions matching TRBD1. The CDR3 has 14 amino acids. The V segment lost 7 bases and the J segment 0 bases; nucleotides outside the gene matches: 3. In germline, CDR1 is SGHRS, CDR2 YFSETQ. The CDR3 protein is CASLTGPNTGELFF. In nucleotides, the CDR3 is TGCGCCAGCCTGACAGGGCCGAACACCGGGGAGCTGTTTTTT.

The V gene is TRBV13, the J gene TRBJ2-1; no firm D call. The CDR3 loop spans 14 amino acids. Germline values: CDR1 PRHDT, CDR2 FYEKMQ (reference sequence). V was clipped by 4 bases and J by 0 bases, with 7 bases between them. The chain's CDR3 is CASSSRLSYNEQFF. DNA for the CDR3: TGTGCCAGCAGCTCCAGACTCTCCTACAATGAGCAGTTCTTC. Together with reference TRBV13 and TRBJ2-1, the CDR3 gives the full variable domain: AAGVIQSPRHLIKEKRETATLKCYPIPRHDTVYWYQQGPGQDPQFLISFYEKMQSDKGSIPDRFSAQQFSDYHSELNMSSLELGDSALYFCASSSRLSYNEQFFGPGTRLTVL.

The chain carries TRBV19 and TRBJ1-6; a possible D gene is TRBD1 (6 bases). In germline, CDR1 is LNHDA, CDR2 SQIVND (reference sequence). The CDR3 runs to 16 residues. V was trimmed by 3 bases and J by 4 bases, leaving 13 bases between them. The CDR3 spells CASSMQGSKYNSPLHF. For the CDR3, the DNA is TGTGCCAGTAGTATGCAGGGGTCCAAATATAATTCACCCCTCCACTTT.

V is TRBV9 and J is TRBJ2-2, with no clear D. Per germline, CDR1 SGDLS and CDR2 YYNGEE. The CDR3 extends over 13 amino acids. V lost 3 bases to trimming and J lost 6 bases, with 9 bases between them. The CDR3 nucleotides are TGTGCCAGCAGCGGCCAGGTCGCCGGGGAGCTGTTTTTT. Translation: CASSGQVAGELFF.

The chain combines TRBV12-3 or TRBV12-4 with TRBJ1-1; D might be TRBD1 (5 bases). This CDR3 has 13 amino acids. Trimming removed 3 bases from V and 4 bases from J, with 9 bases in between. The CDR3 loop reads CASSFWGGTEAFF. CDR3 bases: TGTGCCAGCAGTTTTTGGGGGGGCACTGAAGCTTTCTTT.

This chain connects TRBV28 to TRBJ1-1, with a possible D match to TRBD1 (6 bases). The germline CDR1 and CDR2 sequences are MDHEN and SYDVKM. Deletions cut 3 bases from V and 4 bases from J, with 9 bases between. The CDR3 totals 13 residues. The CDR3 DNA reads as TGTGCCAGCAGTTTTCCAGGGGCCACTGAAGCTTTCTTT. Its protein is CASSFPGATEAFF.

This clone was seen a single time. The chain combines TRBV4-3 with TRBJ1-1; 9 bases agree with TRBD1. This CDR3 spans 14 amino acids. Germline V gene sequence: CDR1 LGHNA, CDR2 YSLEER. The J segment lost 4 bases and the V segment lost 3 bases, leaving 3 bases of the junction unmatched. This CDR3 is CASSHLDRGTEAFF. The CDR3 coding sequence is TGCGCCAGCAGCCATTTGGACAGGGGCACTGAAGCTTTCTTT.

This clone was seen a single time. The rearrangement links TRBV9 to TRBJ2-3; D is perhaps TRBD2 (5 bases). The CDR3 spans 14 residues. The V end lost 2 bases, the J end lost 4 bases, and 11 bases lay between the germline ends. Per the germline V gene, CDR1 is SGDLS and CDR2 is YYNGEE. CDR3 loop: CASSVNSVADTQYF. Written as DNA, the CDR3 is TGTGCCAGCAGCGTTAATAGCGTGGCAGATACGCAGTATTTT.

This chain joins TRBV6-5 and TRBJ1-2; D might be TRBD1 (6 bases). Trimming removed 0 bases from V and 2 bases from J, with 10 bases in between. Germline CDR1 is MNHEY and CDR2 is SVGAGI. The CDR3 length is 15 residues. For the CDR3, the DNA is TGTGCCAGCAGTTACTCGGGCAGGGGCAACTATGGCTACACCTTC. Translating gives CASSYSGRGNYGYTF.

The chain joins TRBV28 to TRBJ1-4; TRBD1 aligns across 9 bases. V lost 10 bases, J lost 7 bases, and 10 bases stayed unmatched. Germline values: CDR1 MDHEN, CDR2 SYDVKM. The CDR3 totals 14 residues. The CDR3 DNA follows: TGTGCCATCCAAACAGGGGGCCGGGGTGAAAAACTGTTTTTT. Translating it yields CAIQTGGRGEKLFF.

The rearrangement joins TRBV7-9 to TRBJ2-3; 7 nucleotides agree with TRBD2. V was clipped by 5 bases and J by 6 bases; unmatched bases: 14. The CDR3 runs 16 residues. Germline assignment: CDR1 SEHNR and CDR2 FQNEAQ (reference sequence). The CDR3 nucleotides read TGTGCCAGCAGCCCCCCTTGGACTAGAAATTACGATACGCAGTATTTT. Its translation: CASSPPWTRNYDTQYF.

The CDR3 DNA is TGTGCCAGCAGGTCAGGAAGCTATGGCTACACCTTC. Amino acids: CASRSGSYGYTF. This chain uses TRBV28 with TRBJ1-2; no definite D call. V was trimmed by 6 bases and J by 4 bases, leaving 9 bases between them. CDR1 is MDHEN and CDR2 is SYDVKM in the germline V gene. The CDR3 consists of 12 residues.

The rearrangement uses TRBV7-6 and TRBJ1-1; 12 nucleotides agree with TRBD1. The V and J ends lost 1 base and 4 bases, in that order; junction bases with no gene match: 13. The CDR3 has 19 amino acids. The germline V gene encodes CDR1 SGHVS and CDR2 FNYEAQ. Written as DNA, the CDR3 is TGTGCCAGCAGCTTAGGATATAGGGACAGGGGGCGCCGGGGCACTGAAGCTTTCTTT. Translation: CASSLGYRDRGRRGTEAFF.

The chain recombines TRBV4-1 with TRBJ2-1; 7 positions match TRBD2. Germline CDR1 is MGHRA and CDR2 is YSYEKL. The V gene end was trimmed by 8 bases and the J gene end by 6 bases; junction bases not matched to a gene: 1. The CDR3 loop spans 11 amino acids. The CDR3 here is CASGRGNEQFF. The CDR3 DNA reads TGCGCCAGCGGGAGGGGCAATGAGCAGTTCTTC.

The chain joins TRBV5-8 to TRBJ2-7, with D possibly being TRBD1 (5 bases). Trimming took off 4 bases at V and 1 base at J, with 9 bases between the two ends. Germline CDR1 reads SGHTS; CDR2 reads YDEGEE. The CDR3 consists of 13 residues. CDR3 protein: CASSRGRSYEQYF. DNA of the CDR3: TGTGCCAGCAGCAGGGGAAGATCCTACGAGCAGTACTTC.

V usage is TRBV3-1 (or the pseudogene TRBV3-2) and J usage is TRBJ2-1; 8 nucleotides align to TRBD2. Looked up from germline, CDR1 is LGHDT and CDR2 is YNNKEL (reference sequence). The CDR3 contains 20 residues. After removal of 2 bases from V and 0 bases from J, the junction contained 15 bases not matched to a gene. The CDR3: CASSQYASGGTRNSYNEQFF. The CDR3 nucleotides read TGTGCCAGCAGCCAATATGCTTCTGGGGGGACTAGGAACTCCTACAATGAGCAGTTCTTC.

This chain uses TRBV28 with TRBJ1-6, with TRBD1 as a possible D gene (6 bases). Germline V gene sequence: CDR1 MDHEN, CDR2 SYDVKM. The CDR3 spans 16 residues. Trimming left V 5 bases short and J 0 bases short, with 11 bases between. This chain's CDR3 is CASSPDRSSYNSPLHF. Here the CDR3 DNA reads TGTGCCAGCAGTCCCGACAGGAGCTCCTATAATTCACCCCTCCACTTT.

DNA for the CDR3: TGTGCCAGCAGCCTCGGACAGGGGTGGTTTGATGGCTACACCTTC. It encodes CASSLGQGWFDGYTF. The gene calls are TRBV14 and TRBJ1-2; TRBD1 aligns across 9 bases. Trimming removed 4 bases from V and 6 bases from J; junction bases left unmatched: 9. CDR1 and CDR2 from the germline V gene are SGHDN and FVKESK. This CDR3 comprises 15 residues.

The chain recombines TRBV19 with TRBJ2-7; 8 nucleotides align to TRBD1. The V and J ends lost 10 bases and 2 bases, in that order; junction bases with no gene match: 7. The CDR3 spans 13 residues. Per the germline V gene, CDR1 is LNHDA and CDR2 is SQIVND (reference sequence). CDR3 region: CATTDRATYEQYF. CDR3 in DNA: TGTGCCACCACGGACAGGGCGACCTACGAGCAGTACTTC.

The V and J genes are TRBV5-4 and TRBJ1-2; 7 bases are shared with TRBD1. V was clipped by 0 bases and J by 4 bases; unmatched bases: 3. CDR3 length: 14 residues. Germline values: CDR1 SGHNT, CDR2 YYREEE (reference sequence). The CDR3 DNA sequence: TGTGCCAGCAGCTTGGAGACAGGGACCTATGGCTACACCTTC. Translated: CASSLETGTYGYTF.

This clone has more than one count but fewer than ten. The rearrangement uses TRBV28 and TRBJ2-1; D is perhaps TRBD2 (6 bases). The CDR3 length is 17 residues. Trimming shortened V by 2 bases and J by 4 bases, and 18 bases separated the two germline ends. Per the germline V gene, CDR1 is MDHEN and CDR2 is SYDVKM. The CDR3 reads CASSLRILRRGYNEQFF. Written as DNA, the CDR3 is TGTGCCAGCAGTTTACGAATCCTGAGGCGGGGTTACAATGAGCAGTTCTTC.

The chain combines TRBV12-3 or TRBV12-4 with TRBJ1-5; a possible D gene is TRBD1 (5 bases). The CDR3 extends over 13 amino acids. V was trimmed by 4 bases and J by 2 bases, leaving 6 bases between them. The CDR3 region is CASSWGGNQPQHF. The DNA of the CDR3 is TGTGCCAGCAGTTGGGGGGGCAATCAGCCCCAGCATTTT.

This chain uses TRBV9 with TRBJ2-5; D is perhaps TRBD2 (5 bases). The CDR3 sequence is 14 residues long. Trimming pared 0 bases from V and 5 bases from J, leaving 11 bases between. The germline V gene has CDR1 SGDLS and CDR2 YYNGEE. The DNA for the CDR3 is TGTGCCAGCAGCGTAGCCGTGGGAGCGGAGACCCAGTACTTC. Protein product: CASSVAVGAETQYF.

The V and J genes are TRBV7-9 and TRBJ2-7; possibly TRBD2 for D (5 bases). Per germline, CDR1 SEHNR and CDR2 FQNEAQ (reference sequence). CDR3 length: 14 residues. V was cut by 3 bases and J by 3 bases, with 12 bases left in between. CDR3 coding DNA: TGTGCCAGCAGCTTGGGGAGTTTCGGCTACGAGCAGTACTTC. It yields the protein CASSLGSFGYEQYF. Variable domain in full (rest from reference TRBV7-9 and TRBJ2-7): DTGVSQNPRHKITKRGQNVTFRCDPISEHNRLYWYRQTLGQGPEFLTYFQNEAQLEKSRLLSDRFSAERPKGSFSTLEIQRTEQGDSAMYLCASSLGSFGYEQYFGPGTRLTVT.

The gene calls are TRBV19 and TRBJ2-3; TRBD1 is a possible D gene (6 bases). CDR3 length equals 16 residues. CDR1 is LNHDA, CDR2 SQIVND, per germline (reference sequence). Trimming stripped 4 bases from V and 0 bases from J, with 14 bases between. CDR3 sequence reads: CASSTDSTTSTDTQYF. DNA of the CDR3: TGTGCCAGTAGTACGGACAGTACTACTAGCACAGATACGCAGTATTTT.

The V and J genes are TRBV2 and TRBJ2-7; possible D gene TRBD1, 6 bases. The V gene's germline CDR1 is SNHLY and CDR2 FYNNEI. Trimming pared 3 bases from V and 2 bases from J, leaving 14 bases between. The CDR3 loop spans 15 amino acids. The CDR3 DNA reads as TGTGCCAGCAGTGAGCAACAGGGTCCCCCCTACGAGCAGTACTTC. Protein: CASSEQQGPPYEQYF.

V gene TRBV2 combines with J gene TRBJ2-7; 8 nucleotides line up with TRBD1. V was clipped by 6 bases and J by 7 bases; unmatched bases: 8. The CDR3 covers 13 residues. Germline values: CDR1 SNHLY, CDR2 FYNNEI. The CDR3 nucleotides read TGTGCCAGCAGCCCTGGACAGGGCGGAGAGCAGTACTTC. It encodes CASSPGQGGEQYF.

The chain links TRBV29-1 to TRBJ2-7, with TRBD1 identical over 9 bases. J lost 5 bases, V lost 3 bases, and 11 bases had no gene match. This CDR3 contains 15 residues. Per the germline V gene, CDR1 is SQVTM and CDR2 is ANQGSEA. The CDR3: CSVETLGTGRDEQYF. CDR3 nucleotide sequence: TGCAGCGTTGAGACCCTCGGGACAGGGCGAGACGAGCAGTACTTC.

This clone was recorded a few times. This sequence joins TRBV4-1 and TRBJ1-5; no clear D. The CDR3 is 16 residues long. V was clipped by 4 bases and J by 3 bases, with 16 bases between them. The germline gives CDR1 MGHRA, CDR2 YSYEKL. CDR3 DNA: TGCGCCAGCAGCCGAAATCCCCCTGGAGCCAATCAGCCCCAGCATTTT. Amino acids: CASSRNPPGANQPQHF.

The chain links TRBV28 to TRBJ2-1; D perhaps matches TRBD1 (6 bases). Germline V gene sequence: CDR1 MDHEN, CDR2 SYDVKM. CDR3 length: 19 residues. The V end was cut by 1 base, the J end by 3 bases, with 22 bases between. CDR3 protein: CASSLLTIRQAPNYNEQFF. The CDR3 coding sequence is TGTGCCAGCAGTTTATTGACCATCCGACAGGCACCAAACTACAATGAGCAGTTCTTC.

The CDR3 DNA is TGTGCCAGCAGCCCCTCCGGGGGGCTGACCGAGCAGTACTTC. It codes for CASSPSGGLTEQYF. The chain couples TRBV5-4 to TRBJ2-7; maybe TRBD2 (7 bases). V lost 4 bases, J lost 6 bases, and 17 bases lay in between. The CDR3 loop spans 14 amino acids. Looked up from germline, CDR1 is SGHNT and CDR2 is YYREEE (reference sequence).

CDR3: CASSPASSISYNEQFF. CDR3 DNA sequence: TGTGCCAGCAGCCCCGCTAGCTCTATCTCCTACAATGAGCAGTTCTTC. V usage is TRBV7-8 and J usage is TRBJ2-1, with a weak D call TRBD2 (5 bases). The germline V and J ends were trimmed by 5 bases and 0 bases, with 14 bases remaining between them. The CDR3 sequence is 16 residues long. The germline gives CDR1 SGHVS, CDR2 FQNEAQ. Together with reference TRBV7-8 and TRBJ2-1, the CDR3 gives the full variable domain: GAGVSQSPRYKVAKRGQDVALRCDPISGHVSLFWYQQALGQGPEFLTYFQNEAQLDKSGLPSDRFFAERPEGSVSTLKIQRTQQEDSAVYLCASSPASSISYNEQFFGPGTRLTVL.